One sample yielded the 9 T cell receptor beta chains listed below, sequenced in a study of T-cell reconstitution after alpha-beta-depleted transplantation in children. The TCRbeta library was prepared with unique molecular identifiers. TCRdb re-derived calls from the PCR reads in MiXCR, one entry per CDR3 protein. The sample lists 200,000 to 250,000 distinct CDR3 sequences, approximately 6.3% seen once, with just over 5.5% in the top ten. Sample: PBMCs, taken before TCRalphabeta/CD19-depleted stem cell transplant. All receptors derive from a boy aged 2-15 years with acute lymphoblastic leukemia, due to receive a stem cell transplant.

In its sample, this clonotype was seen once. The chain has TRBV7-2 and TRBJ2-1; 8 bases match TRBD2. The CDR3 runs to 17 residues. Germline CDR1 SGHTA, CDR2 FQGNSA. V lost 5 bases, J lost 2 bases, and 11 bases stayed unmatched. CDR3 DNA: TGTGCCAGCAGCCTGTTTAGAGCGGGAGCCCCCTACAATGAGCAGTTCTTC. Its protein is CASSLFRAGAPYNEQFF.

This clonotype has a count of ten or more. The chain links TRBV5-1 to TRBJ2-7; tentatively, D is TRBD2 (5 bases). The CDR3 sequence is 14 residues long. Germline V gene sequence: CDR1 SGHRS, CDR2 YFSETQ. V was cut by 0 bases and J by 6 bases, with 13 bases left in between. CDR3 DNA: TGCGCCAGCAGCTTGGGCGCAGGACTTGCCGAGCAGTACTTC. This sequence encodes CASSLGAGLAEQYF.

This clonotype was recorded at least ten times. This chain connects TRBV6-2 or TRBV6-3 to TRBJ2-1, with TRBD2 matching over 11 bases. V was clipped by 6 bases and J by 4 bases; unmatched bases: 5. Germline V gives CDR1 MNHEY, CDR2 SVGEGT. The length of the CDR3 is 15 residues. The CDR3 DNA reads TGTGCCAGCAGGCGTAGGACTAGCGGGTACAATGAGCAGTTCTTC. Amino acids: CASRRRTSGYNEQFF.

This chain's CDR3 is CASGETSGLYEQFF. CDR3 DNA sequence: TGCGCCAGCGGGGAGACTAGCGGGCTCTATGAGCAGTTCTTC. This sequence joins TRBV5-1 and TRBJ2-1, with 10 bases identical to TRBD2. This CDR3 contains 14 residues. V was pared by 7 bases and J by 8 bases, with 9 bases of the junction left unmatched. Germline CDR1 reads SGHRS; CDR2 reads YFSETQ.

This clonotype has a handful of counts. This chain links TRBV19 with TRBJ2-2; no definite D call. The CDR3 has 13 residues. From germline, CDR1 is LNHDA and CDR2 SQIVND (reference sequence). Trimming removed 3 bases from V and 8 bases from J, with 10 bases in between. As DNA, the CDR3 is TGTGCCAGTAGTATTGTAGGATCTGGGGAGCTGTTTTTT. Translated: CASSIVGSGELFF.

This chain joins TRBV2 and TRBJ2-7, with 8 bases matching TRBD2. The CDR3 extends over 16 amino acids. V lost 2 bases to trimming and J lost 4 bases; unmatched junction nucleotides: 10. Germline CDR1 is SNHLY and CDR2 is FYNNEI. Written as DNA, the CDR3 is TGTGCCAGCAGTGAATCGGGGGGGCTCAGGGCGTACGAGCAGTACTTC. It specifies CASSESGGLRAYEQYF.

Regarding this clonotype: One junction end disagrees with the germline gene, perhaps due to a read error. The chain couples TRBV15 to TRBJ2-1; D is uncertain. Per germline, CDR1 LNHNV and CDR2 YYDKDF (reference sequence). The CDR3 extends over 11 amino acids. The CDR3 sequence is CATSSVSISVF. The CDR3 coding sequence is TGTGCCACCAGCAGCGTTAGTATCTCGGTCTTC.

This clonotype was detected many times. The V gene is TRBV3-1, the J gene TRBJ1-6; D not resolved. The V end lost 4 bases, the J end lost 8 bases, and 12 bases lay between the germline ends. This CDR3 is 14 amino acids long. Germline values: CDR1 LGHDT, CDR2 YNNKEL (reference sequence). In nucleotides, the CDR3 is TGTGCCAGCAGCCCGAGGGTGTTTGATTCACCCCTCCACTTT. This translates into CASSPRVFDSPLHF. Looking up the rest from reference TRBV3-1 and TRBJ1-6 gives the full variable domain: DTAVSQTPKYLVTQMGNDKSIKCEQNLGHDTMYWYKQDSKKFLKIMFSYNNKELIINETVPNRFSPKSPDKAHLNLHINSLELGDSAVYFCASSPRVFDSPLHFGNGTRLTVT.

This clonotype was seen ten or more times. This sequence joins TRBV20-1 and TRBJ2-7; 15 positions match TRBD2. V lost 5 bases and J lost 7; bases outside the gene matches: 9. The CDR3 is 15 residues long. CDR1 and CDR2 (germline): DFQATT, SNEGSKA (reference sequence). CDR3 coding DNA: TGCAGTGCTCACTCGGGACTAGCGGGAGGTCGGGAGCAGTACTTC. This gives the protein CSAHSGLAGGREQYF.